Sequencing of this T cell receptor (beta chain) was carried out in a study of OX40 agonist ivuxolimab in advanced cancers. As for the study in general: Earlier anti-PD-1, anti-PD-L1 or anti-CTLA-4 therapy was permitted; around 40% had received some.

A note on this clone: What it binds is unknown.

Findings of the study overall: Expanded peripheral T cell antigen specificity was not determined. The study found that CD8+ T cells averaged more expanded clones than CD4+.

Clones were read by immunoSEQ multiplex PCR, and TCRdb kept only the in-frame ones, dropping some. The table records some 94,000 clones, 90% to 97% of them present only once. The TCR was taken from an adult with an advanced solid tumor such as melanoma, head and neck, liver or kidney cancer. The sample was CD4+ or CD8+ T cells sorted from blood, taken in a trial of the OX40 agonist ivuxolimab.

CDR3 loop: CASSSRPGGYQETQYF. CDR3 in DNA: TGTGCCAGCAGTTCTCGCCCCGGTGGTTACCAAGAGACCCAGTACTTC. The rearrangement joins TRBV2 to TRBJ2-5; D remains ambiguous. The CDR3 has 16 residues. Germline CDR1 is SNHLY and CDR2 is FYNNEI. V dropped 5 bases and J dropped 0 bases, with 16 bases sitting between them. Supplemented by reference TRBV2 and TRBJ2-5, the full variable domain reads EPEVTQTPSHQVTQMGQEVILRCVPISNHLYFYWYRQILGQKVEFLVSFYNNEISEKSEIFDDQFSVERPDGSNFTLKIRSTKLEDSAMYFCASSSRPGGYQETQYFGPGTRLLVL.